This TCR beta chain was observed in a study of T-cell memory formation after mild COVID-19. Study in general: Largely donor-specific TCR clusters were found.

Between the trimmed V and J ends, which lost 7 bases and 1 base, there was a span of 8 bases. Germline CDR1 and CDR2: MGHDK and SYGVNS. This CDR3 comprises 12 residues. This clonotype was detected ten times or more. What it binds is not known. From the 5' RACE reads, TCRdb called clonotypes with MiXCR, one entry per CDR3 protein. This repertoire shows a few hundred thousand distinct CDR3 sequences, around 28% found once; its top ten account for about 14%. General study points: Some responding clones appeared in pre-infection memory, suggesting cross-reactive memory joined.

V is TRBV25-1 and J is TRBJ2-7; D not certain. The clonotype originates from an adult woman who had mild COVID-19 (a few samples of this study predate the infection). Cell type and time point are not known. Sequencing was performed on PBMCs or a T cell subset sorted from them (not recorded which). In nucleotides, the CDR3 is TGTGCCAGCAAAACAGAATCCTACGAGCAGTACTTC. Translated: CASKTESYEQYF.